The source of this T cell receptor (beta chain) is a study of T-cell reconstitution after alpha-beta-depleted transplantation in children (dated by TCRdb to 2016 to 2017). Regarding the study in general: Using TCR repertoire profiling, the study quantitatively followed how T-cell immune reconstitution unfolded in children after TCRalphabeta/CD19-depleted allogeneic hematopoietic cell transplantation.

Preparation of the library involved PCR. Sequencing relied on an Illumina HiSeq 2500. TCR libraries were prepared with molecular barcoding, using unique molecular identifiers to normalize TCRbeta repertoire quantification. The public sequencing data were trimmed at Q25 with fastp and processed into clonotypes with MiXCR by TCRdb, which kept only in-frame beta chains. Here each entry gathers all rows of one CDR3 protein and keeps the most common genes and DNA. The sample data list hundreds of thousands of distinct CDR3 sequences, and more than 9% of these were observed just once. Clones ranked in the top ten supply just over 2% of the sample. The research as a whole found: In some patients, high TCRbeta diversity at day 60 was attributed to recipient T cells and intrathymic progenitors that had survived conditioning. The frequencies of hyperexpanded clones fell over the following months, and after one year, T-cell counts and TCRbeta diversity were mostly attributed to newly produced T cells. The apparently early alphabetaT-cell count recovery about two months after transplant was reportedly dependent on only several hundred rapidly expanded clones derived from non-depleted graft cells.

This clonotype has just a few counts. Its recognized antigen is unknown. Qualities for individual bases were not recorded, and no much larger clone is one base off. Read against the paper, the sample's treatment or condition label means: allogeneic hematopoietic cell transplantation with graft depleted of TCRalphabeta T cells and CD19 B cells. TCRalphabeta/CD19-depleted allogeneic hematopoietic cell grafts were given to the transplant recipients, all of whom were children. The clonotype was recovered from a child under 10 years old with inherited bone marrow failure, due to receive a stem cell transplant. This sample comprised PBMCs, obtained before TCRalphabeta/CD19-depleted stem cell transplant.

The encoded CDR3 is CASSIAGEETQYF. The bases are TGTGCCAGTAGTATCGCGGGAGAAGAGACCCAGTACTTC. The V and J genes are TRBV19 and TRBJ2-5; TRBD2 agrees with 7 junctional bases. From cysteine to phenylalanine, the CDR3 is 13 amino acids long. Only the CDR3 portion is preserved as DNA: 39 bases, with reading frame beginning at the first base. Trimming leaves V shorter by 3 bases and J shorter by 3 bases, with the junction holding 1 base beyond the gene matches. From a lookup of the germline V gene (reference sequence), CDR1 and CDR2 are LNHDA and SQIVND.